This T cell receptor (beta chain) originates from a study of blood T cell repertoires in COVID-19. Clones were read by immunoSEQ multiplex PCR, and TCRdb kept only the in-frame ones, dropping some. Found here are some 170,000 clones, approximately 80% of them singletons; the top ten hold roughly 9.5%. Per the germline V gene, CDR1 is LGHNA and CDR2 is YSLEER. J was trimmed by 2 bases and V by 1 base; bases with no gene match: 6. This CDR3 region has 18 residues. This chain connects TRBV4-3 to TRBJ1-6; 9 bases align to TRBD1. This receptor was obtained from a woman aged 80 or over with active or convalescent COVID-19. The sample consisted of peripheral blood. The CDR3 is CASSQGGDREAYNSPLHF. The CDR3 bases are TGCGCCAGCAGCCAAGGCGGGGACAGGGAGGCCTATAATTCACCCCTCCACTTT.